This T cell receptor beta chain was recorded in a study of Graves' ophthalmopathy and Graves' hyperthyroidism. Beta-chain TCR CDR3 regions were amplified from RNA transcripts. Second-round multiplex PCR followed a first-round RT-PCR using HTBI primers. One entry per CDR3 protein results from TCRdb running MiXCR on the multiplex PCR reads. The sample lists 650,000 to 800,000 distinct CDR3 sequences, roughly 41% occurring once. Details on this clonotype: The junction and the germline gene differ at one end; a read error may be behind it.

The length of the CDR3 is 16 residues. From germline, CDR1 is SGHRS and CDR2 YFSETQ. The chain uses TRBV5-1 and TRBJ1-1; D is undetermined. This clonotype was sampled from an adult man with Graves' ophthalmopathy. Sequenced: peripheral blood. The CDR3 DNA is TGCGCCACCGAGGTCCCCACCTACGGGGTGAACACTGAAGCTTACTTT. This encodes CATEVPTYGVNTEAYF. Complete variable domain (other parts from reference TRBV5-1 and TRBJ1-1): KAGVTQTPRYLIKTRGQQVTLSCSPISGHRSVSWYQQTPGQGLQFLFEYFSETQRNKGNFPGRFSGRQFSNSRSEMNVSTLELGDSALYLCATEVPTYGVNTEAYFGQGTRLTVV.